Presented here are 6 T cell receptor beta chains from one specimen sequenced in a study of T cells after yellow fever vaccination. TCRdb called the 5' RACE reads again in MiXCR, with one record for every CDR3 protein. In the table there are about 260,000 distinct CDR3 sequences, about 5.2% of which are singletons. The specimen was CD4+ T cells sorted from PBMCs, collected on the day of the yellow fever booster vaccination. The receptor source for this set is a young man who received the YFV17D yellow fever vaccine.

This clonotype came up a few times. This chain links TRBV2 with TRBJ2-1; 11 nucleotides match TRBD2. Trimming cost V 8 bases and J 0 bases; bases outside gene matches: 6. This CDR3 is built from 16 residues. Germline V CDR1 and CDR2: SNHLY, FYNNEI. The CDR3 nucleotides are TGTGCCAGCCTGACTAGCGGGGTAAGCTCCTACAATGAGCAGTTCTTC. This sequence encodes CASLTSGVSSYNEQFF.

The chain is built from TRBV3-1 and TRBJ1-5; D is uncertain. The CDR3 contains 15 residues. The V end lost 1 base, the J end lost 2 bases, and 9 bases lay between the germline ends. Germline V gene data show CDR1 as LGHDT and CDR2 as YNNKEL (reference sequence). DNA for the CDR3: TGTGCCAGCAGCCAAGGTAATTCGGGCAATCAGCCCCAGCATTTT. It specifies CASSQGNSGNQPQHF.

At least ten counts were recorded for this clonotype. The CDR3 loop is CASSLVRTENSPLHF. For the CDR3, the DNA is TGTGCCAGCAGCTTAGTCCGGACAGAAAATTCACCCCTCCACTTT. This chain joins TRBV7-2 and TRBJ1-6; D may be TRBD1 (6 bases). CDR1 and CDR2 from the germline V gene are SGHTA and FQGNSA. The ends were cut back, 1 base at V and 7 bases at J, with 11 bases in the middle. CDR3 length: 15 amino acids.

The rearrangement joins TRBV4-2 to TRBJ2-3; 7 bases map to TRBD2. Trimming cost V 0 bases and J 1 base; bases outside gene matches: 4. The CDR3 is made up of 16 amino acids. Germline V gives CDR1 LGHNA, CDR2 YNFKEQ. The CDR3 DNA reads TGTGCCAGCAGCCAAGAAAGAAGCGGGGGCACAGATACGCAGTATTTT. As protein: CASSQERSGGTDTQYF.

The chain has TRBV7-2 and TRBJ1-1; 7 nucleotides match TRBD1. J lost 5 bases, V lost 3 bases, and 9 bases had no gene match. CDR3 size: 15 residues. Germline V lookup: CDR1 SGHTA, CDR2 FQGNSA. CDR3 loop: CTSSFATGLGTEAFF. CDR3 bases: TGTACCAGCAGCTTTGCGACAGGGTTGGGGACTGAAGCTTTCTTT.

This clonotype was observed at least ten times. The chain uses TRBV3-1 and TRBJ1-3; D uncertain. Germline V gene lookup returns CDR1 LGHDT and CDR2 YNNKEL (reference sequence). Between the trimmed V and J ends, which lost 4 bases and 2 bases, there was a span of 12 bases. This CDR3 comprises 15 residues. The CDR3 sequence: CASSPRRYAGNTIYF. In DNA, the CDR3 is TGTGCCAGCAGCCCGCGCCGGTATGCTGGAAACACCATATATTTT.